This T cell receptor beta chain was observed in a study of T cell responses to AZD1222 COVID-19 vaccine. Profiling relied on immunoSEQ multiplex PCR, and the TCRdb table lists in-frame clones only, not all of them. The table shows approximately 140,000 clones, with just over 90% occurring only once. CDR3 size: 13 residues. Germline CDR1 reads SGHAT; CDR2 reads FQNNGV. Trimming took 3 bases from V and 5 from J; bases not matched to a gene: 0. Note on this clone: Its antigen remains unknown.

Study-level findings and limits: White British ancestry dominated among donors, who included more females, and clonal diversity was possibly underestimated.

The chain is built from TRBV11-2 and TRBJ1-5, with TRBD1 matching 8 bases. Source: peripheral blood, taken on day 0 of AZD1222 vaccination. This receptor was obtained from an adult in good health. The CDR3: CASSLDRDQPQHF. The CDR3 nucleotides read TGTGCCAGCAGCTTGGACAGGGATCAGCCCCAGCATTTT.